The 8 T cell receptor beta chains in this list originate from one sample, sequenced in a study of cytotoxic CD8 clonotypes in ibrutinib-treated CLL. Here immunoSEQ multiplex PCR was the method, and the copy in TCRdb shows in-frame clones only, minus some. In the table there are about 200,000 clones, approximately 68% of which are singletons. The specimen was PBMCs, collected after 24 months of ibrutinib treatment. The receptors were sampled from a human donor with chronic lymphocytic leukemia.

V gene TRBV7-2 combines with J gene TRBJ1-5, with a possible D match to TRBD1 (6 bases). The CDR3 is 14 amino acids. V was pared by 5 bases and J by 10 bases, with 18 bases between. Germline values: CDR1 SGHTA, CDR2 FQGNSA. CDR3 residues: CASSPTYWDTPQHF. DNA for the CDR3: TGTGCCAGCAGCCCGACATATTGGGACACTCCCCAGCATTTT.

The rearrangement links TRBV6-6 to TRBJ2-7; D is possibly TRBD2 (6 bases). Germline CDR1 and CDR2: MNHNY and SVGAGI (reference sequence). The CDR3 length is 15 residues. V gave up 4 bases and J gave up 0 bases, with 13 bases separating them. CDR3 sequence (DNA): TGTGCCAGCAGTTCACTAGCCCTGAGCTCCTACGAGCAGTACTTC. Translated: CASSSLALSSYEQYF.

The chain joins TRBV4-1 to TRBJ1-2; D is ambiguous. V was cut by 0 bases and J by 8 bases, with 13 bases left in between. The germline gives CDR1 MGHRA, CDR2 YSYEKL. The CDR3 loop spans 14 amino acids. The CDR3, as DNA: TGCGCCAGCAGCCAAGATGCGAGGGCCAGCGGCTACACCTTC. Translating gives CASSQDARASGYTF.

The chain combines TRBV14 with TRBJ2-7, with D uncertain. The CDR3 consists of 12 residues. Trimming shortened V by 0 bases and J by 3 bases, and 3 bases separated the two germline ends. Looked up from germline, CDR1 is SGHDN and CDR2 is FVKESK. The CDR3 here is CASSQDHYEQYF. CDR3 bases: TGTGCCAGCAGCCAAGATCACTACGAGCAGTACTTC.

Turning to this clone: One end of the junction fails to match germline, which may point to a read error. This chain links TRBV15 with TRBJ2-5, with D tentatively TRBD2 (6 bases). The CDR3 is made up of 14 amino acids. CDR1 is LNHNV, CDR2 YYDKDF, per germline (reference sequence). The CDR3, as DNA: TGTGCCACCAGGGAAGGAGGGAACCAAGAGGCCCAGTACTTC. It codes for CATREGGNQEAQYF.

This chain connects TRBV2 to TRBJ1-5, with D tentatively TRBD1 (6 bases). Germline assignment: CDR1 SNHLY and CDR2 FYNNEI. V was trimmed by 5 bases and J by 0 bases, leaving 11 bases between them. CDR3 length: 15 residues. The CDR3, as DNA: TGTGCCAGCAGTCGGGACACCCATAGCAATCAGCCCCAGCATTTT. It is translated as CASSRDTHSNQPQHF. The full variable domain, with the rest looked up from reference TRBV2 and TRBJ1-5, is EPEVTQTPSHQVTQMGQEVILRCVPISNHLYFYWYRQILGQKVEFLVSFYNNEISEKSEIFDDQFSVERPDGSNFTLKIRSTKLEDSAMYFCASSRDTHSNQPQHFGDGTRLSIL.

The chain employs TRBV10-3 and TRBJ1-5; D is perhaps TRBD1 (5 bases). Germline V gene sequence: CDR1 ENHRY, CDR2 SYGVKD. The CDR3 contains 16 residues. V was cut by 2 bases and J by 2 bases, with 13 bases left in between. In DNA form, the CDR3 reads TGTGCCATCAGTGAGCAGGGATTGCAAGGCAATCAGCCCCAGCATTTT. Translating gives CAISEQGLQGNQPQHF.

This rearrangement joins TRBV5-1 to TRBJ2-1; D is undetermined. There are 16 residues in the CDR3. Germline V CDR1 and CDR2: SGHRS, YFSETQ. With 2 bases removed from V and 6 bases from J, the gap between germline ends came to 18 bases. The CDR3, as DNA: TGCGCCAGCAGCTTTGGTGCGAGCCTAACAATCAATGAGCAGTTCTTC. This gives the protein CASSFGASLTINEQFF.